This TCR beta chain was sequenced during a study of cytomegalovirus exposure and HLA in healthy donors. The overall study: Caucasian-associated ancestry cluster membership applied to 75% to 85% of about 370 genotyped donors. Points from the study as a whole: The study listed roughly 160 cytomegalovirus-associated TCR beta chains. Indistinguishable V segments, including TRBV6-2 and TRBV6-3, were excluded.

V was pared by 4 bases and J by 2 bases, with 6 bases between. Germline V lookup: CDR1 DFQATT, CDR2 SNEGSKA (reference sequence). This CDR3 spans 11 amino acids. Amplification used 60 Vbeta primers and 13 Jbeta primers. In the source study's methods: Approximately 86 million unique TCR beta chains, roughly 11 million shared, were counted in a later analysis. The method was immunoSEQ multiplex PCR; TCRdb's version includes in-frame clones alone and lacks a portion of them. V, J and clone size reflect that table, while D and trimming were determined from the DNA. This sample has 95,000 to 150,000 clones, with nearly 80% found just once. In the case of this clone: Its target is not known.

The TCR sequence derives from a woman aged 40 to 50 in good health and CMV-seronegative. The chain uses TRBV20-1 and TRBJ2-7, with D unclear. The sequencing sample was made of PBMCs. In DNA, the CDR3 is TGCAGTGCTACTAGTGCCTACGAGCAGTACTTC. Protein: CSATSAYEQYF.